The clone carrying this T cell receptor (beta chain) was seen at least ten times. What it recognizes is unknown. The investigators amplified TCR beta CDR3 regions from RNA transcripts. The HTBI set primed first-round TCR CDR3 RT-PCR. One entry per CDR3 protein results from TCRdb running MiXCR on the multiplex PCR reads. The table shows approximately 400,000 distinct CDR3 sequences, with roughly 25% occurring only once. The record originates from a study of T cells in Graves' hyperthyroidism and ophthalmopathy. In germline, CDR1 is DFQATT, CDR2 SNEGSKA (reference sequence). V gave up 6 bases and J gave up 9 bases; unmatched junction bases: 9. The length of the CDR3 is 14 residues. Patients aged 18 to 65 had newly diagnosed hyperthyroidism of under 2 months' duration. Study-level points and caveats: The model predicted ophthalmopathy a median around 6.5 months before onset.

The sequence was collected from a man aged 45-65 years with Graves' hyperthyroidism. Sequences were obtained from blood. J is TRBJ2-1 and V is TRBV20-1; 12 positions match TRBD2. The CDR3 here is CSALGLAGIGEQFF. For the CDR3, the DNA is TGCAGTGCCCTCGGACTAGCGGGAATCGGTGAGCAGTTCTTC.